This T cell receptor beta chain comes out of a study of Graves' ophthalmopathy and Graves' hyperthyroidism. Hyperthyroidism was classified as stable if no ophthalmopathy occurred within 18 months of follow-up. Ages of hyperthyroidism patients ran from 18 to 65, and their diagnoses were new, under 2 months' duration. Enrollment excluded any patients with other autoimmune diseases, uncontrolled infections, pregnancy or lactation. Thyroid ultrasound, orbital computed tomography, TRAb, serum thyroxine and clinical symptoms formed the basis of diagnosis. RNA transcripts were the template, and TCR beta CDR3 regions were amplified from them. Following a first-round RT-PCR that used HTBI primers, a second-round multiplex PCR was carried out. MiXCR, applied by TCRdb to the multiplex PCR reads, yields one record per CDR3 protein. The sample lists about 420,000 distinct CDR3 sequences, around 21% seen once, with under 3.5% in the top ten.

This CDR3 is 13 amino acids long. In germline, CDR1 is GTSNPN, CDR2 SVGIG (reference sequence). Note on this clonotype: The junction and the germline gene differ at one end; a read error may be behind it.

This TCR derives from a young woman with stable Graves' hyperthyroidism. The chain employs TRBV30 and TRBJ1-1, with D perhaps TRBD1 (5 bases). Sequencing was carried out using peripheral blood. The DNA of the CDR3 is TGCGCCGGTACGAAGGGGAGGGGCACTGAATCTTTCTTT. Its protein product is CAGTKGRGTESFF.